The next 24 T cell receptor beta chains were all read from a single sample in a study of OX40 agonist ivuxolimab in advanced cancers. Generated by immunoSEQ multiplex PCR, the TCRdb table keeps only in-frame clones and is missing some. The sample gives about 64,000 clones, 85% to 90% of which show up once; over 11% is in the top ten. The specimen was CD4+ or CD8+ T cells sorted from blood, collected in a trial of the OX40 agonist ivuxolimab. The receptors derive from an adult with an advanced solid tumor such as melanoma, head and neck, liver or kidney cancer.

This clone was recorded only once. V usage is TRBV2 and J usage is TRBJ1-1; D remains ambiguous. This CDR3 comprises 12 residues. Germline values: CDR1 SNHLY, CDR2 FYNNEI. Trimming removed 2 bases from V and 5 bases from J, with 6 bases in between. This CDR3 reads CASSELRTEAFF. CDR3 DNA sequence: TGTGCCAGCAGTGAACTGAGAACTGAAGCTTTCTTT. The whole variable domain, remainder taken from reference TRBV2 and TRBJ1-1, is EPEVTQTPSHQVTQMGQEVILRCVPISNHLYFYWYRQILGQKVEFLVSFYNNEISEKSEIFDDQFSVERPDGSNFTLKIRSTKLEDSAMYFCASSELRTEAFFGQGTRLTVV.

This clone has only one observation. This chain uses TRBV29-1 with TRBJ2-4; unclear D gene. V lost 4 bases and J lost 0, with 7 bases in between. CDR1 and CDR2 (germline): SQVTM, ANQGSEA. The CDR3 totals 13 residues. The CDR3 protein is CSVVGLAKNIQYF. In DNA, the CDR3 is TGCAGCGTTGTTGGTCTAGCCAAAAACATTCAGTACTTC.

DNA of the CDR3: TGTGCCAGCATAGGGATGGACCACGGTTTATCCGAGCAGTACTTC. Protein: CASIGMDHGLSEQYF. The genes are TRBV27 and TRBJ2-7; no clear D. The CDR3 length is 15 residues. Germline V gene lookup returns CDR1 MNHEY and CDR2 SMNVEV (reference sequence). The V and J ends lost 7 bases and 6 bases respectively, with 22 bases between them.

V is TRBV11-2 and J is TRBJ2-2, with a tentative D call TRBD1 (5 bases). This CDR3 has 14 amino acids. Germline CDR1 is SGHAT and CDR2 is FQNNGV. V gave up 5 bases and J gave up 6 bases, with 13 bases separating them. CDR3 coding DNA: TGTGCCAGCAGCCAAGTTCTGGGGCCCGGGGAGCTGTTTTTT. Its translation: CASSQVLGPGELFF.

The chain couples TRBV7-9 to TRBJ2-7; 9 nucleotides line up with TRBD2. Germline trimming cut 2 bases from V and 5 bases from J; bases unmatched to any gene: 4. The CDR3 contains 14 residues. CDR1 and CDR2 (germline): SEHNR, FQNEAQ (reference sequence). CDR3 loop: CASSLLLAGNEQYF. CDR3 DNA sequence: TGTGCCAGCAGCTTACTACTAGCGGGTAACGAGCAGTACTTC. Based on the CDR3 plus reference TRBV7-9 and TRBJ2-7, the full variable domain is DTGVSQNPRHKITKRGQNVTFRCDPISEHNRLYWYRQTLGQGPEFLTYFQNEAQLEKSRLLSDRFSAERPKGSFSTLEIQRTEQGDSAMYLCASSLLLAGNEQYFGPGTRLTVT.

Here the CDR3 reads CASSVRLPGQGNTIYF. CDR3 nucleotide sequence: TGTGCCAGCAGCGTAAGACTTCCGGGACAGGGAAACACCATATATTTT. The V gene is TRBV13, the J gene TRBJ1-3; 7 positions agree with TRBD1. Germline V CDR1 and CDR2: PRHDT, FYEKMQ (reference sequence). This CDR3 is 16 amino acids long. The J segment lost 4 bases and the V segment lost 5 bases, leaving 11 bases of the junction unmatched.

V and J are TRBV30 and TRBJ1-5, with D perhaps matching TRBD1 (5 bases). The germline V gene has CDR1 GTSNPN and CDR2 SVGIG (reference sequence). This CDR3 region has 17 residues. The V and J ends lost 2 bases and 2 bases respectively, with 19 bases between them. The CDR3 nucleotides read TGTGCCTGGAGTCCAGGTACAGGCCTGACCGGCAATCAGCCCCAGCATTTT. Translation: CAWSPGTGLTGNQPQHF. The variable domain in full, with the rest retrieved from reference TRBV30 and TRBJ1-5, is SQTIHQWPATLVQPVGSPLSLECTVEGTSNPNLYWYRQAAGRGLQLLFYSVGIGQISSEVPQNLSASRPQDRQFILSSKKLLLSDSGFYLCAWSPGTGLTGNQPQHFGDGTRLSIL.

The CDR3 DNA reads as TGTGCCAGTAGTATAGGAACGAGGAGCTCCTACAATGAGCAGTTCTTC. Protein product: CASSIGTRSSYNEQFF. The chain uses TRBV19 and TRBJ2-1, with D hard to call. Between the trimmed V and J ends, which lost 1 base and 0 bases, there was a span of 10 bases. Germline V gene data show CDR1 as LNHDA and CDR2 as SQIVND (reference sequence). This CDR3 has 16 amino acids.

This sequence joins TRBV19 and TRBJ2-7, with D maybe TRBD1 (6 bases). The CDR3 consists of 15 residues. In germline, CDR1 is LNHDA, CDR2 SQIVND (reference sequence). The V end lost 2 bases, the J end lost 1 base, and 12 bases lay between the germline ends. The CDR3 DNA reads TGTGCCAGTAGTATAAAGAGGACAGCATCCTACGAGCAGTACTTC. Encoded protein: CASSIKRTASYEQYF.

By its share, this clone is medium-sized. The CDR3 is CASSLGRGRDTQYF. As DNA, the CDR3 is TGTGCCAGCAGCCTCGGACGAGGGAGAGATACGCAGTATTTT. The chain employs TRBV9 and TRBJ2-3; D is possibly TRBD2 (5 bases). The V gene lost 4 bases and the J gene lost 5 bases, with 14 bases spanning the gap. Per germline, CDR1 SGDLS and CDR2 YYNGEE. The CDR3 runs to 14 residues.

This clone appeared a single time. The genes are TRBV5-1 and TRBJ2-7; D is possibly TRBD2 (5 bases). This CDR3 has 13 residues. With 3 bases removed from V and 4 bases from J, the gap between germline ends came to 11 bases. The germline V gene encodes CDR1 SGHRS and CDR2 YFSETQ. The CDR3 loop reads CASSSGIQYEQYF. In DNA, the CDR3 is TGCGCCAGCAGCTCGGGGATCCAATACGAGCAGTACTTC.

V and J are TRBV5-4 and TRBJ2-7; D remains unclear. Trimming pared 0 bases from V and 2 bases from J, leaving 3 bases between. CDR1 and CDR2 from the germline V gene are SGHNT and YYREEE (reference sequence). This CDR3 contains 12 residues. The CDR3 bases are TGTGCCAGCAGCTTGGGCACCTACGAGCAGTACTTC. It codes for CASSLGTYEQYF.

This clone was counted a single time. The chain carries TRBV27 and TRBJ2-3, with a possible D match to TRBD1 (6 bases). The CDR3 loop spans 16 amino acids. Trimming cost V 2 bases and J 0 bases, with 12 bases left between them. Germline V gives CDR1 MNHEY, CDR2 SMNVEV (reference sequence). The CDR3 nucleotides read TGTGCCAGCAGTTTAATCACAGGGTCTAGCACAGATACGCAGTATTTT. Protein: CASSLITGSSTDTQYF.

J is TRBJ1-1 and V is TRBV2; maybe TRBD1 (5 bases). V was clipped by 4 bases and J by 11 bases, with 14 bases between them. CDR3 length: 12 amino acids. Germline loops: CDR1 SNHLY, CDR2 FYNNEI. CDR3 sequence reads: CASSVGGVLAFF. The CDR3 coding sequence is TGTGCCAGCAGTGTTGGGGGGGTGCTGGCTTTCTTT. Supplemented by reference TRBV2 and TRBJ1-1, the full variable domain reads EPEVTQTPSHQVTQMGQEVILRCVPISNHLYFYWYRQILGQKVEFLVSFYNNEISEKSEIFDDQFSVERPDGSNFTLKIRSTKLEDSAMYFCASSVGGVLAFFGQGTRLTVV.

V gene TRBV19 combines with J gene TRBJ2-7; D not certain. Germline V gives CDR1 LNHDA, CDR2 SQIVND (reference sequence). The CDR3 runs to 12 residues. Trimming left V 7 bases short and J 4 bases short, with 11 bases between. DNA for the CDR3: TGTGCCAGTAATGAGGTTGGATACGAGCAGTACTTC. Its protein product is CASNEVGYEQYF.

This chain uses TRBV10-3 with TRBJ2-7; D remains ambiguous. Trimming stripped 0 bases from V and 3 bases from J, with 9 bases between. Germline V gene lookup returns CDR1 ENHRY and CDR2 SYGVKD. CDR3 length: 14 amino acids. This chain's CDR3 is CAISESGRSYEQYF. CDR3 nucleotides: TGTGCCATCAGTGAGTCGGGCAGGAGCTACGAGCAGTACTTC.

This sequence joins TRBV27 and TRBJ2-7; D could derive from TRBD1 or TRBD2 (5 bases each). This CDR3 region has 12 residues. CDR1 is MNHEY, CDR2 SMNVEV, per germline (reference sequence). The V gene lost 6 bases and the J gene lost 7 bases, with 13 bases spanning the gap. CDR3 amino acids: CASSLGDAEQYF. As DNA, the CDR3 is TGTGCCAGCAGCTTGGGGGACGCTGAGCAGTACTTC.

This clone was detected only once. This chain uses TRBV15 with TRBJ2-7; a possible D gene is TRBD2 (6 bases). This CDR3 is built from 13 residues. Germline V CDR1 and CDR2: LNHNV, YYDKDF (reference sequence). The CDR3 region has the DNA TGTGTCAATCCGCGGGACTCTTACTACGAGCAGTACTTC. Protein: CVNPRDSYYEQYF. Drawing the rest from reference TRBV15 and TRBJ2-7, the complete variable domain is DAMVIQNPRYQVTQFGKPVTLSCSQTLNHNVMYWYQQKSSQAPKLLFHYYDKDFNNEADTPDNFQSRRPNTSFCFLDIRSPGLGDTAMYLCVNPRDSYYEQYFGPGTRLTVT.

The J gene is TRBJ2-3, the V gene TRBV27, with D unresolved. Germline lookup yields CDR1 MNHEY and CDR2 SMNVEV (reference sequence). With 5 bases removed from V and 7 bases from J, the gap between germline ends came to 10 bases. The CDR3 contains 12 residues. The CDR3 region has the DNA TGTGCCAGCAGTCCCTCGGGCCATACGCAGTATTTT. Protein product: CASSPSGHTQYF.

The CDR3 sequence is CASSPRLDSSYNEQFF. CDR3 bases: TGTGCCAGCAGCCCCAGACTAGATAGCTCCTACAATGAGCAGTTCTTC. The chain has TRBV9 and TRBJ2-1, with D possibly TRBD2 on 6 matching bases. V was pared by 4 bases and J by 0 bases, with 14 bases between. The V gene's germline CDR1 is SGDLS and CDR2 YYNGEE. This CDR3 is built from 16 residues.

This clone has just one count. V gene TRBV4-1 combines with J gene TRBJ2-2; TRBD1 matches at 8 bases. The CDR3 is made up of 12 amino acids. Germline CDR1 and CDR2: MGHRA and YSYEKL. V shed 6 bases, J shed 8 bases, and the junction held 2 bases outside the gene matches. The CDR3 region is CASSRTGGELFF. CDR3 DNA: TGCGCCAGCAGTAGGACAGGGGGGGAGCTGTTTTTT.

This rearrangement joins TRBV7-9 to TRBJ2-7; TRBD1 agrees at 9 bases. The CDR3 is made up of 12 amino acids. The germline V gene encodes CDR1 SEHNR and CDR2 FQNEAQ (reference sequence). With V trimmed by 5 bases and J by 7 bases, 3 bases remained unmatched. CDR3 bases: TGTGCCAGCAGCCGGACAGGGGATGAGCAGTACTTC. Amino acids: CASSRTGDEQYF.

V is TRBV29-1 and J is TRBJ1-2; D unresolved. The CDR3 spans 11 residues. Trimming cost V 6 bases and J 8 bases, with 13 bases left between them. Germline V gene lookup returns CDR1 SQVTM and CDR2 ANQGSEA. This chain's CDR3 is CSVGDGSGYTF. The CDR3 nucleotides read TGCAGCGTGGGAGACGGTTCGGGCTACACCTTC.

This chain links TRBV27 with TRBJ1-6, with unresolved D. The germline gives CDR1 MNHEY, CDR2 SMNVEV (reference sequence). With 2 bases removed from V and 7 bases from J, the gap between germline ends came to 3 bases. The CDR3 has 12 amino acids. CDR3 nucleotide sequence: TGTGCCAGCAGTTTAAGGAATTCACCCCTCCACTTT. Translating gives CASSLRNSPLHF.